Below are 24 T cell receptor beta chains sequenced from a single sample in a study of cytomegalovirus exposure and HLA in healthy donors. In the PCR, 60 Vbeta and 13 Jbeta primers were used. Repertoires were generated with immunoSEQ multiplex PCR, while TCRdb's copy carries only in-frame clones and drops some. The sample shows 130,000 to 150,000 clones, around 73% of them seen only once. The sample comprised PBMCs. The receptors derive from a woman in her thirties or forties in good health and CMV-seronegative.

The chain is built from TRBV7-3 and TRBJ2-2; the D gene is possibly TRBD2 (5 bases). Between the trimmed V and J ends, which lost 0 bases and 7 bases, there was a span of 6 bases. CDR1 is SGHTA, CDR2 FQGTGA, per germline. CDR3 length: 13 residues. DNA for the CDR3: TGTGCCAGCAGCTTAACCGGGATCGGGGAGCTGTTTTTT. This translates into CASSLTGIGELFF.

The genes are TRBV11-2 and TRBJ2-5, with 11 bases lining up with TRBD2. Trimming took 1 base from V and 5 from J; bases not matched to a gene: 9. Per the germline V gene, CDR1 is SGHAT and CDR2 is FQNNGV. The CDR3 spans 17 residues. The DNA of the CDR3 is TGTGCCAGCAGCTTAGTGTGGCTAGCGGGGGGAGGGGAGACCCAGTACTTC. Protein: CASSLVWLAGGGETQYF.

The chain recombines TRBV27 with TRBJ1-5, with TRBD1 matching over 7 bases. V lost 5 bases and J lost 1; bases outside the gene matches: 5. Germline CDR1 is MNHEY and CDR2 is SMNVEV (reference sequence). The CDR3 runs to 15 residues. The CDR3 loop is CASSPQGESNQPQHF. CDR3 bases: TGTGCCAGCAGTCCTCAGGGGGAGAGCAATCAGCCCCAGCATTTT.

In nucleotides, the CDR3 is TGTGCCAGCAGCGTCCCCCGTGACAGGGAAGGAGGTGGCTACACCTTC. Residues: CASSVPRDREGGGYTF. V usage is TRBV13 and J usage is TRBJ1-2, with TRBD1 matching over 7 bases. This CDR3 is built from 16 residues. Germline V gives CDR1 PRHDT, CDR2 FYEKMQ (reference sequence). Unmatched junction bases numbered 16, after V lost 5 bases and J lost 7 bases.

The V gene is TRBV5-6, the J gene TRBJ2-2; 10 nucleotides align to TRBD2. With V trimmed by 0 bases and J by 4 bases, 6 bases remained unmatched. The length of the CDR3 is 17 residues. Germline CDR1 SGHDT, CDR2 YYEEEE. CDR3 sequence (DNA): TGTGCCAGCAGCTTGGTTGCGGCTAGCGGGGGCACCGGGGAGCTGTTTTTT. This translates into CASSLVAASGGTGELFF.

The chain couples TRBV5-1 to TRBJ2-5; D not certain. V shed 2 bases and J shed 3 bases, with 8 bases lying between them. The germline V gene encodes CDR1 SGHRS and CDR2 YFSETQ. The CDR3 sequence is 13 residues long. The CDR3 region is CASSLVAEETQYF. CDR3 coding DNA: TGCGCCAGCAGCTTAGTGGCAGAAGAGACCCAGTACTTC.

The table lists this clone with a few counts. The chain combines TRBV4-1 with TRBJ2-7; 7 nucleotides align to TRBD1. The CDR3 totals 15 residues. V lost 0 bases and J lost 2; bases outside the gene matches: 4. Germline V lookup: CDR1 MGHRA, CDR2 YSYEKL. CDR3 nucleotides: TGCGCCAGCAGCCAAGAGGACAGGAACCCCTACGAGCAGTACTTC. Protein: CASSQEDRNPYEQYF.

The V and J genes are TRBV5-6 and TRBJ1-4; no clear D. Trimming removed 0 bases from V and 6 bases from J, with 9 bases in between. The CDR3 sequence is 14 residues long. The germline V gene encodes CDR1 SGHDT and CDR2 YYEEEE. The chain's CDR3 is CASSLGAADEKLFF. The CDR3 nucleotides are TGTGCCAGCAGCTTGGGAGCGGCAGATGAAAAACTGTTTTTT.

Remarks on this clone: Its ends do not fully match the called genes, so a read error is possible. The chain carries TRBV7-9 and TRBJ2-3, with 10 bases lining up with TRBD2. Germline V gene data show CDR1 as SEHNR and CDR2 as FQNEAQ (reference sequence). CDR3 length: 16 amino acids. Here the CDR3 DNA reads TGTGCCAGCAGCCCAGGACTAGCGGCAAGCACAAATACGCAGTATTTT. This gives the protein CASSPGLAASTNTQYF.

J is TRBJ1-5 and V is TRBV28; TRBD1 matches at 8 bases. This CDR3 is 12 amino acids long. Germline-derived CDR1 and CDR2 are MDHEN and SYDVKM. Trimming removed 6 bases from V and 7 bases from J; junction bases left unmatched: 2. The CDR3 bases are TGTGCCAGCAGGGACAGGGAGCAGCCCCAGCATTTT. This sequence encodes CASRDREQPQHF.

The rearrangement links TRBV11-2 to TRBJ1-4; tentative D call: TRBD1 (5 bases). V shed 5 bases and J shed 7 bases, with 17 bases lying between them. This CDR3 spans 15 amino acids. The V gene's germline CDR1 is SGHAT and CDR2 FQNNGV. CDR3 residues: CASSQNWGDREKLFF. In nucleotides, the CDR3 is TGTGCCAGCAGCCAAAATTGGGGGGACCGTGAAAAACTGTTTTTT.

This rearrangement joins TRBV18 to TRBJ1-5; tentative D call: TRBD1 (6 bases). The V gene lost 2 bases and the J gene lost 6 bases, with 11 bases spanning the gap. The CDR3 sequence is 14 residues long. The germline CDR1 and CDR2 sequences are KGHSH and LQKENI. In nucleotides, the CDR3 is TGTGCCAGCTCACCAACACAGGGAGTTCAGCCCCAGCATTTT. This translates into CASSPTQGVQPQHF. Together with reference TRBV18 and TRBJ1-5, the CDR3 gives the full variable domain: NAGVMQNPRHLVRRRGQEARLRCSPMKGHSHVYWYRQLPEEGLKFMVYLQKENIIDESGMPKERFSAEFPKEGPSILRIQQVVRGDSAAYFCASSPTQGVQPQHFGDGTRLSIL.

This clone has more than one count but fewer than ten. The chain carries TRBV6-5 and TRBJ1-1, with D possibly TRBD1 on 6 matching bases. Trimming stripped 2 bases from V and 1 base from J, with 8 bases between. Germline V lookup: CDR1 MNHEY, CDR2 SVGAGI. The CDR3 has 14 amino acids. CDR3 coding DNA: TGTGCCAGCAGTTACGGGACACAGAACACTGAAGCTTTCTTT. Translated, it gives CASSYGTQNTEAFF.

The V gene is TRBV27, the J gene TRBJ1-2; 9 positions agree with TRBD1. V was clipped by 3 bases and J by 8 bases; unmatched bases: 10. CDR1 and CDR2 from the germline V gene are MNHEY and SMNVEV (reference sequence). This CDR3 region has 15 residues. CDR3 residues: CASSFSRDREGGYTF. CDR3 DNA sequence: TGTGCCAGCAGTTTTAGTAGGGACAGGGAGGGAGGCTACACCTTC.

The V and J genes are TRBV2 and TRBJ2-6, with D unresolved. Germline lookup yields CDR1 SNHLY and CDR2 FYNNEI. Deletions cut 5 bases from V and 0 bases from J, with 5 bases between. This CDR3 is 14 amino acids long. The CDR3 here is CASSPGSGANVLTF. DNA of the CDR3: TGTGCCAGCAGTCCGGGCTCTGGGGCCAACGTCCTGACTTTC. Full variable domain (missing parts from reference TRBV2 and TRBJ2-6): EPEVTQTPSHQVTQMGQEVILRCVPISNHLYFYWYRQILGQKVEFLVSFYNNEISEKSEIFDDQFSVERPDGSNFTLKIRSTKLEDSAMYFCASSPGSGANVLTFGAGSRLTVL.

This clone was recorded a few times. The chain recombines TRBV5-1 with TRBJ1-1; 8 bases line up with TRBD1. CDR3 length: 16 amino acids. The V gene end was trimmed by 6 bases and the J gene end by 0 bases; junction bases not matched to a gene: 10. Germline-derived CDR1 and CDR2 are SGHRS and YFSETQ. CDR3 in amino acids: CASNIGTGRMNTEAFF. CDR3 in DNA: TGCGCCAGCAATATAGGGACAGGACGCATGAACACTGAAGCTTTCTTT.

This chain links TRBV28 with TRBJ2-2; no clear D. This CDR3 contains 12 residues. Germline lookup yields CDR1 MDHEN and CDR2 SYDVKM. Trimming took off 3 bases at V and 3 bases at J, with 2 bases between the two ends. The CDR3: CASSFDTGELFF. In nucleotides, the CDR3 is TGTGCCAGCAGTTTCGACACCGGGGAGCTGTTTTTT.

The CDR3 bases are TGTGCCAGTAGTATCGGACAGGTAGTAGGCACCGGGGAGCTGTTTTTT. Its translation is CASSIGQVVGTGELFF. The V call is TRBV19, the J call TRBJ2-2; 7 bases agree with TRBD1. V lost 3 bases, J lost 4 bases, and 8 bases stayed unmatched. The V gene's germline CDR1 is LNHDA and CDR2 SQIVND (reference sequence). CDR3 length: 16 amino acids.

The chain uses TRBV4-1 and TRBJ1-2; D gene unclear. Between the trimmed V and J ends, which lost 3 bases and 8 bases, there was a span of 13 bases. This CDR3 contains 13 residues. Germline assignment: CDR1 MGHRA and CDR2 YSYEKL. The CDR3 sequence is CASSQDETVGYTF. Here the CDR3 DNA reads TGCGCCAGCAGCCAGGATGAAACAGTCGGCTACACCTTC.

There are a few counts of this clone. The CDR3 is CASSQGPFASGKHTEAFF. The CDR3 DNA reads as TGTGCCAGCAGCCAAGGACCCTTCGCCTCCGGGAAACACACTGAAGCTTTCTTT. The chain combines TRBV4-2 with TRBJ1-1; no clear D gene. V lost 1 base, J lost 3 bases, and 21 bases lay in between. The germline V gene encodes CDR1 LGHNA and CDR2 YNFKEQ. This CDR3 comprises 18 residues.

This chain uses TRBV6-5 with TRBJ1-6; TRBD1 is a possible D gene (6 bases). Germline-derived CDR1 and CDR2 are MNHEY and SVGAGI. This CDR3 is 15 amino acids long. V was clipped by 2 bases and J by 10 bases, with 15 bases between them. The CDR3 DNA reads TGTGCCAGCAGTTACGACTTACAGGGTCGGTCACCCCTCCACTTT. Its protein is CASSYDLQGRSPLHF.

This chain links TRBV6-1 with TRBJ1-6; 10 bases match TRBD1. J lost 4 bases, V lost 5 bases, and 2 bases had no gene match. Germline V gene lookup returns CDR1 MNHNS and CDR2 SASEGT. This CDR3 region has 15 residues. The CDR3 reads CASSTDRGYNSPLHF. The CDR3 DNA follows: TGTGCCAGCAGTACGGACAGGGGGTATAATTCACCCCTCCACTTT.

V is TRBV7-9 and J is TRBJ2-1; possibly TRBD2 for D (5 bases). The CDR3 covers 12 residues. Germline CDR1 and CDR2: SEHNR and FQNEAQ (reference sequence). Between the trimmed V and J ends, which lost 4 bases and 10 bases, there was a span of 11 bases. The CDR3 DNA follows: TGTGCCAGCAGCTGGAGGTCAGGCGAGCAGTTCTTC. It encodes CASSWRSGEQFF.

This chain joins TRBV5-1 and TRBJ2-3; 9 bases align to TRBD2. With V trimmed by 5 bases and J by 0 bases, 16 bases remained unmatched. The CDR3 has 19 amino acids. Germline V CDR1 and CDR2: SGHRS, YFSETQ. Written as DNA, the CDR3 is TGCGCCAGCAGTGGGGGTAGCGGGGGATCCCTCTCGAGCACAGATACGCAGTATTTT. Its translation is CASSGGSGGSLSSTDTQYF.